This TCR beta chain comes out of a study of T-cell reconstitution after alpha-beta-depleted transplantation in children. Unique molecular identifiers were incorporated when the TCRbeta library was constructed. From the PCR reads, TCRdb called clonotypes with MiXCR, one entry per CDR3 protein. Among approximately 420,000 distinct CDR3 sequences listed, under 13% were seen once. Trimming removed 5 bases from V and 2 bases from J, with 10 bases in between. CDR1 and CDR2 (germline): SQVTM, ANQGSEA. The CDR3 runs 12 residues. Sequenced here: PBMCs from the stem cell graft donor, sampled from the stem cell graft. The clonotype comes from a human donor who donated a stem cell graft to a child with acute myeloid leukemia. V is TRBV29-1 and J is TRBJ2-7, with D unclear. The DNA of the CDR3 is TGCAGCGTTCTGCAGACTCCCTACGAGCAGTACTTC. This translates into CSVLQTPYEQYF.